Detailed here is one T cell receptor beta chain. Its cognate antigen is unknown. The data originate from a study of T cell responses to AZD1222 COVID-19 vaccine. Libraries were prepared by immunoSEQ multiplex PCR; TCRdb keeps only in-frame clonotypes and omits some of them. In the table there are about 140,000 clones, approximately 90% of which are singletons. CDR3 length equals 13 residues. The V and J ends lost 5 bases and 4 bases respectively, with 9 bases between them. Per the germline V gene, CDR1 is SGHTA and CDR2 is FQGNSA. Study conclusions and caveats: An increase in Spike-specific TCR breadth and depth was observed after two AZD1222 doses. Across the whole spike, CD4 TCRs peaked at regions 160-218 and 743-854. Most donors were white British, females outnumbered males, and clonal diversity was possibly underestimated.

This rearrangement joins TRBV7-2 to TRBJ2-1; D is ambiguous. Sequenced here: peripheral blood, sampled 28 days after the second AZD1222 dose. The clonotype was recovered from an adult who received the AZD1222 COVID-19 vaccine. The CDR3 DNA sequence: TGTGCCAGCAGCCCTTGGCGGTACAATGAGCAGTTCTTC. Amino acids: CASSPWRYNEQFF.